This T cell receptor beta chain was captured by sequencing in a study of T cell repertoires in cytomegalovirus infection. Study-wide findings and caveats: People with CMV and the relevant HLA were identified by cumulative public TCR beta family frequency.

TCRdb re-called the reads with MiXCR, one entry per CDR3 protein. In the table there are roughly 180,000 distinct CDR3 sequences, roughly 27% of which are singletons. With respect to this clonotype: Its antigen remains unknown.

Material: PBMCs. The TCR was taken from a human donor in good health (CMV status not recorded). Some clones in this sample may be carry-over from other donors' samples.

The CDR3 reads CASSIGDRVNGYTF. Here the CDR3 DNA reads TGTGCCAGTAGTATCGGAGACAGGGTTAATGGCTACACCTTC. This chain joins TRBV19 and TRBJ1-2; 7 nucleotides line up with TRBD1. The junction had 7 bases not matched to a gene; V was cut back by 3 bases and J by 6 bases. The germline CDR1 and CDR2 sequences are LNHDA and SQIVND (reference sequence). The CDR3 covers 14 residues.